This T cell receptor (beta chain) was identified during a study of blood T cell repertoires in COVID-19. Sequencing used immunoSEQ multiplex PCR; TCRdb keeps in-frame clones, though not all of them. Among roughly 240,000 clones listed, 70% to 85% were seen once. The germline V gene encodes CDR1 SGDLS and CDR2 YYNGEE. This CDR3 is 15 amino acids long. J was trimmed by 3 bases and V by 3 bases; bases with no gene match: 8. The chain has TRBV9 and TRBJ1-1; 7 bases fit TRBD1. The sequence was collected from a woman of 80 years or more with acute or convalescent COVID-19. Sequencing was performed on peripheral blood. The chain's CDR3 is CASSATGALDTEAFF. As DNA, the CDR3 is TGTGCCAGCAGCGCTACAGGGGCTTTGGACACTGAAGCTTTCTTT.